The present T cell receptor (beta chain) was sequenced within a study of shared clonotypes between healthy human individuals. Study background: Donors, aged 18 to 49, were a couple of women and a few men. For every donor, three CD4 naive, three CD4 memory, two CD8 naive and one CD8 memory plates were used.

Study observations and caveats: Larger richness was generally estimated for naive than memory subsets.

Every immunoSEQ plate was one replicate of a subset's evenly spread DNA. Sequencing was performed with immunoSEQ multiplex PCR; in TCRdb, only in-frame clones are kept and a portion is missing. The table includes around 1.5 million clones, approximately 98% detected once. In the case of this clone: Its antigen is as yet unknown.

The material sequenced was naive CD4+ T cells sorted from blood. Subset in this sample: CD45RA+ positively selected. The receptor was isolated from a man aged 30 to 39 in good health.

Here the CDR3 DNA reads TGTGCCAGCAGCTTAGCTCCGGGGGCTAGGACCGGGGAGCTGTTTTTT. Residues: CASSLAPGARTGELFF. The rearrangement joins TRBV7-9 to TRBJ2-2; possibly TRBD1 or TRBD2 for D (6 bases each). The CDR3 is 16 residues long. Trimming stripped 0 bases from V and 5 bases from J, with 13 bases between. Germline CDR1 and CDR2: SEHNR and FQNEAQ (reference sequence).